The following is a T cell receptor beta chain sequence with its context. Measured with immunoSEQ multiplex PCR; TCRdb has only the in-frame clones, and not every one. The profile shows 2,100,000 or so clones, approximately 96% of them singletons. This sample is part of a study of shared clonotypes between healthy human individuals. The receptor was derived from a man aged 18 to 35 in good health. Source material: naive CD4+ T cells sorted from blood. Documented subset: CD45RA+ positively selected.

CDR3 nucleotide sequence: TGTGCCAGCAAGACAGGGGAATCCCTGAACACTGAAGCTTTCTTT. It encodes CASKTGESLNTEAFF. The rearrangement uses TRBV28 and TRBJ1-1, with TRBD1 matching over 8 bases. This CDR3 is built from 15 residues. Germline CDR1 reads MDHEN; CDR2 reads SYDVKM. The ends lost 7 bases at V and 0 bases at J; junction bases unmatched: 7.